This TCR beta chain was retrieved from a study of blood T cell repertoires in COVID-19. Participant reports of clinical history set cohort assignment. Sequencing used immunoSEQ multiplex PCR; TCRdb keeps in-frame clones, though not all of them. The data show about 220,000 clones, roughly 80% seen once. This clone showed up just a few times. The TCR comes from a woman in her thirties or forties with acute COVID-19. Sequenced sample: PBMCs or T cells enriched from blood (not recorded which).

The CDR3 DNA is TGTGCCAGCAGCCAAGATTTATCGGGAGGGAGCGATACGCAGTATTTT. Translating gives CASSQDLSGGSDTQYF. The V call is TRBV4-2, the J call TRBJ2-3; TRBD2 matches at 8 bases. This CDR3 is 16 amino acids long. Looked up from germline, CDR1 is LGHNA and CDR2 is YNFKEQ. The V and J ends lost 0 bases and 6 bases, in that order; junction bases with no gene match: 8.